This is a list of T cell receptor beta chains from one sample in a study of control samples from healthy donors and cancer patients. This table comes from immunoSEQ multiplex PCR, and its TCRdb copy is limited to in-frame clones, with some not included. The sample carries 150,000 to 200,000 clones, approximately 90% recorded once. Sequencing was carried out using blood. The receptors shown here come from a man aged 25 to 45 in good health. Both conserved end residues are part of each CDR3. D genes are given only for firm matches.

d_gene	v_gene	j_gene	CDR3nt	CDR3aa
TRBD1	TRBV6-5	TRBJ1-4	TGTGCCAGCAGTTACTCAGGGACAGGGGAAATACTGTTTTTT	CASSYSGTGEILFF
TRBD1	TRBV18	TRBJ1-5	TGTGCCAGCTCACCGGGGGGACAGGGCAATCAGCCCCAGCATTTT	CASSPGGQGNQPQHF
.	TRBV11-3	TRBJ2-5	TGTGCCAGCAGCCTTTCCGGCGCTCTTGGGGAGACCCAGTACTTC	CASSLSGALGETQYF
TRBD1	TRBV19	TRBJ2-7	TGTGCCAGTAGTATATCCTTGGACAGGGGGGTCTCCTACGAGCAGTACTTC	CASSISLDRGVSYEQYF
.	TRBV7-9	TRBJ2-3	TGTGCCAGCAGCCCCCCCGGGGACACAGATACGCAGTATTTT	CASSPPGDTDTQYF
.	TRBV7-2	TRBJ1-6	TGTGCCAGCAGCTTCAGGGTCGATTCACCCCTCCACTTT	CASSFRVDSPLHF
.	TRBV5-1	TRBJ1-3	TGCGCCAGCAGCTTGGGACGGACGATCTCTGGAAACACCATATATTTT	CASSLGRTISGNTIYF
.	TRBV2	TRBJ2-2	TGTGCCAGCAGCCAGGAATCCGGGGAGCTGTTTTTT	CASSQESGELFF
TRBD2	TRBV5-5	TRBJ2-3	TGTGCCAGCAGCCGGACTAGCGGGAGTGCAGATACGCAGTATTTT	CASSRTSGSADTQYF
TRBD2	TRBV11-3	TRBJ2-1	TGTGCCAGCAGCTTAGTCGGGGGGTCAGGTCCCAATGAGCAGTTCTTC	CASSLVGGSGPNEQFF
TRBD1	TRBV5-1	TRBJ2-3	TGCGCCAGCAGCGTAGACAGGGTCACAGATACGCAGTATTTT	CASSVDRVTDTQYF
.	TRBV18	TRBJ2-2	TGTGCCAGCACAGATTGGGAAACCGGGGAGCTGTTTTTT	CASTDWETGELFF
TRBD1	TRBV5-5	TRBJ1-2	TGTGCCAGCAGTCCCGACAGGGGAATGGGGGGCTACACCTTC	CASSPDRGMGGYTF